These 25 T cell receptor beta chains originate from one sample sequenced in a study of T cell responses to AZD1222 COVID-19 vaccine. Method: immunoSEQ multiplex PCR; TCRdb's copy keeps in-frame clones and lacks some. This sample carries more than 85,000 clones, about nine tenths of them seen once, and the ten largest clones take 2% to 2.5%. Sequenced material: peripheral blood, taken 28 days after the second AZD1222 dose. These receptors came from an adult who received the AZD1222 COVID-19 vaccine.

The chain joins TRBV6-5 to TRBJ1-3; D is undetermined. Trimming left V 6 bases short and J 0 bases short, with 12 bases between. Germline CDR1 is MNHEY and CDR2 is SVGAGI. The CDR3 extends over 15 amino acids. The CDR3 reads CASREGLGSGNTIYF. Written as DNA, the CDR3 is TGTGCCAGCAGGGAGGGCCTGGGCTCTGGAAACACCATATATTTT.

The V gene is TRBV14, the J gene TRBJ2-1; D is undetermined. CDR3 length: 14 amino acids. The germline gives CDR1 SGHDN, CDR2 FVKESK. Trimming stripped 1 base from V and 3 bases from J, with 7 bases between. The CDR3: CASSQVGDYNEQFF. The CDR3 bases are TGTGCCAGCAGCCAAGTTGGCGACTACAATGAGCAGTTCTTC.

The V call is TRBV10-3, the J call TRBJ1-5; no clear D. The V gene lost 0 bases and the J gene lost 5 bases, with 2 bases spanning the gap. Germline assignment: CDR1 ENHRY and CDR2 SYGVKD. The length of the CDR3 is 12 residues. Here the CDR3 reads CAISESDQPQHF. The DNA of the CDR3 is TGTGCCATCAGTGAGTCCGATCAGCCCCAGCATTTT.

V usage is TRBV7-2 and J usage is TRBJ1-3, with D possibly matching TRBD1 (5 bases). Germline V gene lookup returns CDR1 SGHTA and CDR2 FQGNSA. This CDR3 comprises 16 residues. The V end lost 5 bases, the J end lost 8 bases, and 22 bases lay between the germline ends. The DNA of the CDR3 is TGTGCCAGCAGCCCCGGCCGGGGCAGGGCTAGAGACACCATATATTTT. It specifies CASSPGRGRARDTIYF.

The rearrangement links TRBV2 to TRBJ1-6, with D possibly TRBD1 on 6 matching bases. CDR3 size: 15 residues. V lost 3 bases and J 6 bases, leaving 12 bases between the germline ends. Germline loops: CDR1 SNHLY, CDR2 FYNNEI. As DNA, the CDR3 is TGTGCCAGCAGTGAGAGCAGGGGAGGTAATTCACCCCTCCACTTT. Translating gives CASSESRGGNSPLHF.

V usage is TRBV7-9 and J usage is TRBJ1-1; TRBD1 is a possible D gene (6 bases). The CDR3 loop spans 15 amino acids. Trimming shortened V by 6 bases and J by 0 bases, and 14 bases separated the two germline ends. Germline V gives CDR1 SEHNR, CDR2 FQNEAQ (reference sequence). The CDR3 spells CASSPGRGLNTEAFF. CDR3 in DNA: TGTGCCAGCAGTCCAGGCCGGGGGCTGAACACTGAAGCTTTCTTT.

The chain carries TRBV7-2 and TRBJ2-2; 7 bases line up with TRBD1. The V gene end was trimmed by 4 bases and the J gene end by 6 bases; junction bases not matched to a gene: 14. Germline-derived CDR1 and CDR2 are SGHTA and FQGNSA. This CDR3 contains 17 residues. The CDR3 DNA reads TGTGCCAGCAGCTCGGGACAGCCCAGACCCCTCCCCGGGGAGCTGTTTTTT. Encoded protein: CASSSGQPRPLPGELFF.

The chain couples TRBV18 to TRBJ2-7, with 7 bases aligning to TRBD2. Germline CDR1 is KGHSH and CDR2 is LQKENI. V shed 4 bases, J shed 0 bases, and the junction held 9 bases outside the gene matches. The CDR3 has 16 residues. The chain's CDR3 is CASSQREASPSYEQYF. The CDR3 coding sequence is TGTGCCAGCTCACAACGGGAGGCGAGTCCCTCCTACGAGCAGTACTTC. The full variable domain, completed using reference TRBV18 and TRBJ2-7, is NAGVMQNPRHLVRRRGQEARLRCSPMKGHSHVYWYRQLPEEGLKFMVYLQKENIIDESGMPKERFSAEFPKEGPSILRIQQVVRGDSAAYFCASSQREASPSYEQYFGPGTRLTVT.

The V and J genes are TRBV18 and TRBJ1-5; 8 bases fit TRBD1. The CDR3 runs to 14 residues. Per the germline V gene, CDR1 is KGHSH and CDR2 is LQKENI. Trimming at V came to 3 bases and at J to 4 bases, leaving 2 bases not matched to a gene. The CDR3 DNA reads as TGTGCCAGCTCACCTAGGACAGGGAATCAGCCCCAGCATTTT. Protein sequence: CASSPRTGNQPQHF.

The CDR3 DNA follows: TGTGCCAGCAGTTACTCCCTTAGCGGGGGCATAACCGGGGAGCTGTTTTTT. Its translation is CASSYSLSGGITGELFF. The rearrangement uses TRBV6-2 or TRBV6-3 and TRBJ2-2; 9 nucleotides agree with TRBD2. The junction had 7 bases not matched to a gene; V was cut back by 0 bases and J by 5 bases. CDR3 length: 17 residues. The germline V gene encodes CDR1 MNHEY and CDR2 SVGEGT.

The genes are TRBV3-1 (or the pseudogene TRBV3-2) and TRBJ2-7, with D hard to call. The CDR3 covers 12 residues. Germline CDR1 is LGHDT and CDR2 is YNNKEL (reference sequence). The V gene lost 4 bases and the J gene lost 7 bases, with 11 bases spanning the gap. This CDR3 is CASSLPAGEQYF. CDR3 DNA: TGTGCCAGCAGCCTCCCAGCCGGGGAGCAGTACTTC.

This CDR3 reads CASSYVRDSNQPQHF. The CDR3 nucleotides are TGTGCCAGCAGTTACGTCCGGGACAGCAATCAGCCCCAGCATTTT. V is TRBV6-2 or TRBV6-3 and J is TRBJ1-5, with D possibly TRBD1 on 5 matching bases. With 2 bases removed from V and 1 base from J, the gap between germline ends came to 9 bases. The germline gives CDR1 MNHEY, CDR2 SVGEGT. CDR3 length: 15 residues.

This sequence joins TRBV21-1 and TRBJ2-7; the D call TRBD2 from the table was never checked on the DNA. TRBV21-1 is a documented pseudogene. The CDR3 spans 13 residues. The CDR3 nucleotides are TGTGCCAGCAGCTCCGCGTATCCCTACGAGCAGTACTTC. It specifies CASSSAYPYEQYF.

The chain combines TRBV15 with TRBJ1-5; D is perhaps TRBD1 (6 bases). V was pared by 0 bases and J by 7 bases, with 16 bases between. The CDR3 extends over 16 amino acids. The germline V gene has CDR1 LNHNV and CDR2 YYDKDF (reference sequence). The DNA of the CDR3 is TGTGCCACCAGCAGAGAAAAGGGCCAGGGGCGGCAGCCCCAGCATTTT. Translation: CATSREKGQGRQPQHF.

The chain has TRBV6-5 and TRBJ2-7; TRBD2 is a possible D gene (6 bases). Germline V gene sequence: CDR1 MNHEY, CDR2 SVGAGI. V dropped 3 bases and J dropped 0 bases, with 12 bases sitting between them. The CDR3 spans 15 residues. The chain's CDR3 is CASSYPGRGSYEQYF. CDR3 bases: TGTGCCAGCAGTTATCCGGGGCGGGGCTCCTACGAGCAGTACTTC.

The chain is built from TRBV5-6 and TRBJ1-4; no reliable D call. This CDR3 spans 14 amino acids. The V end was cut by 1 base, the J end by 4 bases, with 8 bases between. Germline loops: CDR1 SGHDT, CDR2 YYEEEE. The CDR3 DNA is TGTGCCAGCAGCTTGAACAGACTTAATGAAAAACTGTTTTTT. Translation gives CASSLNRLNEKLFF.

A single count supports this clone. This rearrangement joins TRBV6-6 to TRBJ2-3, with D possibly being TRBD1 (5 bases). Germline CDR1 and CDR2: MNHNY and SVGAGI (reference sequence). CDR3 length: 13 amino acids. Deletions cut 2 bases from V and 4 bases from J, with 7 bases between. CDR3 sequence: CASSYRGADTQYF. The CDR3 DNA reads TGTGCCAGCAGTTACAGGGGCGCAGATACGCAGTATTTT.

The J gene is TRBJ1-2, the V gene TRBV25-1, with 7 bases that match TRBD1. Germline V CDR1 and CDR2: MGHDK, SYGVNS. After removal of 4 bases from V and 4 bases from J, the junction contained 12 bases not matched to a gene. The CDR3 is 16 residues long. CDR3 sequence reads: CASSAQAGTASYGYTF. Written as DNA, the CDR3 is TGTGCCAGCAGTGCCCAGGCCGGGACAGCCTCCTATGGCTACACCTTC.

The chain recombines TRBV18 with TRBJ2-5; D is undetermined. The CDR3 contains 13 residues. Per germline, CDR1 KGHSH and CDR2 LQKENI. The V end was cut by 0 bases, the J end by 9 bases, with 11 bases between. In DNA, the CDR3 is TGTGCCAGCTCACCACCGATCAGCGAGGCCCAGTACTTC. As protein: CASSPPISEAQYF.

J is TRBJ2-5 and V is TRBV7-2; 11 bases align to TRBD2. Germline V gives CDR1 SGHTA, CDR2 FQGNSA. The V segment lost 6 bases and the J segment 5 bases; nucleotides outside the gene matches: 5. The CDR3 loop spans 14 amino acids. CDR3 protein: CASRIAGGRETQYF. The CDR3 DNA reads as TGTGCCAGCAGGATAGCGGGGGGGAGGGAGACCCAGTACTTC.

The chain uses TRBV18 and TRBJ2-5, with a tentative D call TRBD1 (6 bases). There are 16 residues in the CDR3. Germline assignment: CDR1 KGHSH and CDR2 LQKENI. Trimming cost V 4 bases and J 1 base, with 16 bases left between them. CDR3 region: CASSLTQGAPQETQYF. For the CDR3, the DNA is TGTGCCAGCTCACTAACACAGGGTGCCCCCCAAGAGACCCAGTACTTC.

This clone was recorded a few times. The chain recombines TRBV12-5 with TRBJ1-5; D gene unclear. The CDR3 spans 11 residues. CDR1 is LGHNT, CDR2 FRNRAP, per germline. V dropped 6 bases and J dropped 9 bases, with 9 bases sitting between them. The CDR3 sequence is CASGPHRPQHF. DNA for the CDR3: TGTGCTAGTGGACCCCATCGGCCCCAGCATTTT.

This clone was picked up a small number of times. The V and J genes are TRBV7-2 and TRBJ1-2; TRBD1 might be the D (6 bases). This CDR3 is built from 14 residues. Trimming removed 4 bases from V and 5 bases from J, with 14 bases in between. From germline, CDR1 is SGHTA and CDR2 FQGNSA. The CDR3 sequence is CASSWPGHSYGYTF. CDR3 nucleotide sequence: TGTGCCAGCAGCTGGCCGGGACATTCATATGGCTACACCTTC.

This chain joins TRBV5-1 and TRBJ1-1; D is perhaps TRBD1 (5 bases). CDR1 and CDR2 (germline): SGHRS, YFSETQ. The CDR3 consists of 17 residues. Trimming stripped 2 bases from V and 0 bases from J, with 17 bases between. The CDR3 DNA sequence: TGCGCCAGCAGCTTATCCCCGGGACCAGGCATGAACACTGAAGCTTTCTTT. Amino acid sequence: CASSLSPGPGMNTEAFF.

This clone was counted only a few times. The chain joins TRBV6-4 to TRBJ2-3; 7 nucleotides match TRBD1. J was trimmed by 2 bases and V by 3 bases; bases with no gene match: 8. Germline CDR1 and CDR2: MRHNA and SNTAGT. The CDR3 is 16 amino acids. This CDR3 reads CASSETETGFTDTQYF. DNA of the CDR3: TGTGCCAGCAGTGAAACCGAGACAGGGTTCACAGATACGCAGTATTTT.